The T cell receptor beta chain under discussion was sequenced for a study of blood T cells in healthy people across ages. Overall study results and limits: Per million T cells, TCR beta diversity dropped roughly linearly as age increased. Naive CD4+ cell counts and diversity both ran higher in long-lived than in aged donors. The study regarded diversity estimates from one million T cells as underestimates.

Then a second PCR, running roughly 7 to 11 cycles, was carried out with a sample-barcoded 5' primer and a J-beta primer mix. TCRdb passed the 5' RACE reads through MiXCR, listing each CDR3 protein once. The sample lists about 720,000 distinct CDR3 sequences, 22% occurring once. The germline V and J ends were trimmed by 6 bases and 9 bases, with 15 bases remaining between them. CDR1 MRHNA and CDR2 SNTAGT come from the germline V gene. This CDR3 spans 13 amino acids. This clonotype was seen more than once but under ten times. The antigen remains unidentified. Sample: blood. The V and J genes are TRBV6-4 and TRBJ2-1, with D possibly being TRBD2 (6 bases). The sequence was collected from a man in his 70s in good health. CDR3 loop: CASSWEMRGEQFF. CDR3 DNA: TGTGCCAGCAGCTGGGAGATGCGGGGTGAGCAGTTCTTC.